This record looks at one T cell receptor beta chain sequence and its context. These data are taken from a study of blood T cell repertoires in COVID-19. Study background: Sites in the United States, Italy and Spain provided acute and convalescent COVID-19 samples. PBMCs, B-cell-depleted T cells, or T cells provided the cDNA or gDNA that made up the material.

Original methodology: Scientists estimated how many nucleated cells there were by amplifying reference gene primers. Repertoires were generated with immunoSEQ multiplex PCR, while TCRdb's copy carries only in-frame clones and drops some. The DNA was the basis for D and trimming; V, J and clone size are from that table. The sample has 250,000 to 300,000 clones, almost 85% seen once; the top ten hold 4% to 6%. The specimen sequenced was peripheral blood. The receptor was derived from a man in his forties or fifties with active or convalescent COVID-19.

For the CDR3, the DNA is TGTGCTAGTGGTTTGATCTCTACGCAGTATTTT. Translated: CASGLISTQYF. The chain uses TRBV12-5 and TRBJ2-3, with no clear D. The CDR3 is made up of 11 amino acids. Deletions cut 2 bases from V and 8 bases from J, with 5 bases between. From germline, CDR1 is LGHNT and CDR2 FRNRAP.